Given below is one TCR beta chain in context. The antigen is undetermined. This sample is drawn from a study of monozygotic twins with inflammatory bowel disease. Study results and limitations: Similarity of repertoires did not differ between concordant and discordant twins, possibly from limited power. Whereas healthy co-twins had higher TCRbeta diversity (inverse Simpson), IBD patients had lower diversity.

TCRdb reprocessed the 5' RACE reads; each CDR3 protein has one entry and no DNA is given. Recorded for this sample: hundreds of thousands of distinct CDR3 sequences. The CDR3 has 11 amino acids. Germline lookup yields CDR1 MNHEY and CDR2 SVGAGI. The chain is built from TRBV6-5 and TRBJ2-7. This TCR came from a human donor with ulcerative colitis or Crohn's disease, or a healthy co-twin of an affected twin (not recorded which). The source material was blood. CDR3 in amino acids: CASSWSNEQYF.